This T cell receptor beta chain was sequenced during a study of blood T cell repertoires in COVID-19. V shed 4 bases and J 6 bases; nucleotides not matched to a gene: 8. This CDR3 has 15 residues. Germline-derived CDR1 and CDR2 are MNHEY and SMNVEV (reference sequence). In Seattle, patients joined the study during active infection and were tracked longitudinally. This clone was counted once. Original data processing: The assay estimated nucleated cells by amplifying reference gene primers. Using immunoSEQ multiplex PCR, the repertoire was profiled, and TCRdb retains in-frame clones only, with some absent. That table is the source of V, J and clone size, and D and trimming were worked out from the DNA. The table has approximately 240,000 clones, approximately 83% seen once.

Sequencing input: peripheral blood. V and J are TRBV27 and TRBJ2-1; 8 bases agree with TRBD1. The origin of this receptor is a woman aged 30 to 39 with COVID-19, enrolled during active disease. CDR3: CASSSQGQGGNEQFF. The CDR3 nucleotides read TGTGCCAGCAGTTCCCAAGGACAGGGAGGCAATGAGCAGTTCTTC.